What follows are 18 T cell receptor beta chains derived from one specimen sequenced in a study of blood T cell repertoires in COVID-19. Only in-frame clones appear in the TCRdb table, and some are missing; sequencing was by immunoSEQ multiplex PCR. In the table there are approximately 150,000 clones, just over 90% of which are singletons. Sample: peripheral blood. All receptors come from a man between 18 and 29 years old with COVID-19, enrolled during active disease.

This clone has only one observation. The V gene is TRBV30, the J gene TRBJ2-1, with no clear D. V lost 5 bases and J 0 bases, leaving 14 bases between the germline ends. The CDR3 covers 15 residues. Germline CDR1 GTSNPN, CDR2 SVGIG (reference sequence). This CDR3 reads CAWLVRSISYNEQFF. The CDR3 DNA follows: TGTGCCTGGTTGGTCAGATCCATCTCCTACAATGAGCAGTTCTTC.

DNA for the CDR3: TGTGCCAGCAGCTCGCCGGGACAGGGGACGTACGAGCAGTACTTC. Translating it yields CASSSPGQGTYEQYF. The chain is built from TRBV7-8 and TRBJ2-7; 10 bases map to TRBD1. This CDR3 comprises 15 residues. V lost 4 bases and J lost 4; bases outside the gene matches: 7. CDR1 and CDR2 (germline): SGHVS, FQNEAQ.

This clone was recorded a few times. The V call is TRBV5-4, the J call TRBJ2-5; D unresolved. V was pared by 0 bases and J by 2 bases, with 8 bases between. CDR1 and CDR2 from the germline V gene are SGHNT and YYREEE (reference sequence). CDR3 length equals 14 residues. CDR3 nucleotides: TGTGCCAGCAGCTTGGCGGGTTTACAAGAGACCCAGTACTTC. Its protein product is CASSLAGLQETQYF.

This clone appeared a few times. The rearrangement joins TRBV6-5 to TRBJ1-5; the D gene is possibly TRBD1 (5 bases). The CDR3 is 14 residues long. Looked up from germline, CDR1 is MNHEY and CDR2 is SVGAGI. The V end was cut by 7 bases, the J end by 4 bases, with 14 bases between. CDR3 amino acids: CASIDRGANQPQHF. The CDR3 DNA is TGTGCCAGCATAGATAGGGGCGCAAATCAGCCCCAGCATTTT.

This chain links TRBV7-8 with TRBJ1-3, with 7 bases aligning to TRBD1. The V gene's germline CDR1 is SGHVS and CDR2 FQNEAQ. CDR3 length: 18 amino acids. After removal of 5 bases from V and 4 bases from J, the junction contained 17 bases not matched to a gene. The CDR3 region has the DNA TGTGCCAGCAGCCTAGGGACAGTTGGCTACCAGGGGGGAAACACCATATATTTT. Its protein is CASSLGTVGYQGGNTIYF.

The chain uses TRBV24-1 and TRBJ1-2; D uncertain. The CDR3 loop spans 12 amino acids. Germline-derived CDR1 and CDR2 are KGHDR and SFDVKD. Trimming took 1 base from V and 6 from J, leaving 5 bases between them. The CDR3 bases are TGTGCCACCAGTGATTTCGGGGATGGCTACACCTTC. Translating gives CATSDFGDGYTF.

This clone turned up a few times. The chain carries TRBV4-3 and TRBJ1-2, with D unresolved. Germline CDR1 is LGHNA and CDR2 is YSLEER. Trimming stripped 1 base from V and 6 bases from J, with 9 bases between. The CDR3 extends over 13 amino acids. CDR3 amino acids: CASSQVITDGYTF. In nucleotides, the CDR3 is TGCGCCAGCAGCCAAGTCATTACAGATGGCTACACCTTC.

The chain combines TRBV5-6 with TRBJ1-3; 9 nucleotides agree with TRBD1. After removal of 5 bases from V and 3 bases from J, the junction contained 3 bases not matched to a gene. The germline CDR1 and CDR2 sequences are SGHDT and YYEEEE. This CDR3 region has 14 residues. CDR3 sequence reads: CASSLDRGGNTIYF. The CDR3, as DNA: TGTGCCAGCAGTCTGGACAGGGGTGGAAACACCATATATTTT. Drawing the rest from reference TRBV5-6 and TRBJ1-3, the complete variable domain is DAGVTQSPTHLIKTRGQQVTLRCSPKSGHDTVSWYQQALGQGPQFIFQYYEEEERQRGNFPDRFSGHQFPNYSSELNVNALLLGDSALYLCASSLDRGGNTIYFGEGSWLTVV.

This clone was observed a few times. The chain carries TRBV6-6 and TRBJ1-2; 12 bases line up with TRBD1. The CDR3 runs to 19 residues. Germline CDR1 and CDR2: MNHNY and SVGAGI (reference sequence). Trimming removed 5 bases from V and 1 base from J; junction bases left unmatched: 14. The CDR3 loop reads CASSQTLGTGGASNYGYTF. CDR3 DNA sequence: TGTGCCAGCAGTCAAACTTTAGGGACAGGGGGCGCGAGTAACTATGGCTACACCTTC.

The chain has TRBV5-6 and TRBJ2-7, with 7 positions matching TRBD1. This CDR3 region has 15 residues. J was trimmed by 4 bases and V by 4 bases; bases with no gene match: 11. The germline V gene has CDR1 SGHDT and CDR2 YYEEEE. CDR3 nucleotide sequence: TGTGCCAGCAGCGTCCCGGGACAGACTTTTTACGAGCAGTACTTC. It yields the protein CASSVPGQTFYEQYF.

The J gene is TRBJ2-2, the V gene TRBV7-8; weak D call: TRBD2 (5 bases). This CDR3 has 16 amino acids. Looked up from germline, CDR1 is SGHVS and CDR2 is FQNEAQ. Trimming took 8 bases from V and 4 from J, leaving 20 bases between them. CDR3 DNA: TGTGCCAGCCCCCCCCCGGGTCGGGAAAGCACCGGGGAGCTGTTTTTT. This sequence encodes CASPPPGRESTGELFF.

The chain joins TRBV9 to TRBJ2-7; TRBD1 might be the D (6 bases). This CDR3 has 14 residues. Germline V gene lookup returns CDR1 SGDLS and CDR2 YYNGEE. V lost 0 bases and J lost 3, with 10 bases in between. DNA of the CDR3: TGTGCCAGCAGCGTAGCACAGGGTGGCTACGAGCAGTACTTC. Amino acids: CASSVAQGGYEQYF. Full variable domain (remainder filled in from reference TRBV9 and TRBJ2-7): DSGVTQTPKHLITATGQRVTLRCSPRSGDLSVYWYQQSLDQGLQFLIQYYNGEERAKGNILERFSAQQFPDLHSELNLSSLELGDSALYFCASSVAQGGYEQYFGPGTRLTVT.

The gene calls are TRBV3-1 (or the pseudogene TRBV3-2) and TRBJ2-7, with a weak D call TRBD1 (5 bases). Germline CDR1 is LGHDT and CDR2 is YNNKEL (reference sequence). V was cut by 0 bases and J by 6 bases, with 12 bases left in between. The CDR3 contains 14 residues. The CDR3 here is CASSQEGSQGEQYF. Here the CDR3 DNA reads TGTGCCAGCAGCCAAGAGGGCAGTCAGGGCGAGCAGTACTTC.

The rearrangement links TRBV6-5 to TRBJ2-1; D perhaps matches TRBD2 (6 bases). This CDR3 is 16 amino acids long. V lost 0 bases and J 10 bases, leaving 19 bases between the germline ends. The germline gives CDR1 MNHEY, CDR2 SVGAGI. The chain's CDR3 is CASSYSSGRSDGEQFF. The CDR3 nucleotides are TGTGCCAGCAGTTACTCGAGTGGGAGGTCAGACGGGGAGCAGTTCTTC.

V gene TRBV6-6 combines with J gene TRBJ1-5, with D possibly matching TRBD1 (5 bases). The ends were cut back, 2 bases at V and 3 bases at J, with 14 bases in the middle. The CDR3 extends over 16 amino acids. Germline loops: CDR1 MNHNY, CDR2 SVGAGI (reference sequence). Here the CDR3 reads CASSYRGEGPNQPQHF. CDR3 nucleotides: TGTGCCAGCAGTTACAGAGGGGAGGGGCCCAATCAGCCCCAGCATTTT.

This chain links TRBV11-2 with TRBJ2-7; perhaps TRBD2 as D (7 bases). Per germline, CDR1 SGHAT and CDR2 FQNNGV. V dropped 3 bases and J dropped 0 bases, with 9 bases sitting between them. CDR3 size: 14 residues. Here the CDR3 reads CASSFRGGSYEQYF. The CDR3 nucleotides read TGTGCCAGCAGCTTTAGGGGGGGCTCCTACGAGCAGTACTTC.

This clone has only a few counts. J is TRBJ1-3 and V is TRBV5-5; no firm D call. The CDR3 is 13 amino acids. V shed 4 bases and J shed 0 bases, with 5 bases lying between them. Germline-derived CDR1 and CDR2 are SGHKS and YYEKEE (reference sequence). Here the CDR3 DNA reads TGTGCCAGCAGCCACAACTCTGGAAACACCATATATTTT. This codes for CASSHNSGNTIYF.

The V call is TRBV20-1, the J call TRBJ1-1, with a tentative D call TRBD1 (6 bases). Germline V CDR1 and CDR2: DFQATT, SNEGSKA (reference sequence). The CDR3 contains 11 residues. CDR3 bases: TGCAGCCACAGGGAGTACACTGAAGCTTTCTTT. Translating gives CSHREYTEAFF.